This TCR beta chain was recorded in a study of T cells in Graves' hyperthyroidism and ophthalmopathy. Overall study results and limits: Blood also held most thyroid clonotypes expanded beyond 0.001.

The germline V gene encodes CDR1 GTSNPN and CDR2 SVGIG (reference sequence). The CDR3 extends over 14 amino acids. Between the trimmed V and J ends, which lost 4 bases and 0 bases, there was a span of 10 bases. This clonotype was counted many times. Its antigen remains unknown. Amplification targeted TCR beta CDR3 regions from RNA transcripts. TCR CDR3 underwent first-round RT-PCR with the HTBI primer set. TCRdb processed the multiplex PCR reads anew with MiXCR; each CDR3 protein has one entry. The table records a few hundred thousand distinct CDR3 sequences, under 25% of them present only once. This sequence originates from a woman aged 45-65 years with Graves' hyperthyroidism. Sequencing was carried out using blood. V is TRBV30 and J is TRBJ2-1, with D unclear. The CDR3, as DNA: TGTGCCTGGAATCCTAAGAGCTCCTACAATGAGCAGTTCTTC. It is translated as CAWNPKSSYNEQFF.